This T cell receptor (beta chain) derives from a study of cytomegalovirus exposure and HLA in healthy donors. As for the study in general: Early release data held 75 million to 90 million unique TCRs from HLA-typed donors. Study conclusions and caveats: In an earlier analysis, about 87% or about 30%: the productive usage of most TCR beta V segments. Some TCR beta chains (approximately 180 of them) were listed as cytomegalovirus-associated.

Primers included in the PCR were 60 Vbeta and 13 Jbeta primers. TCRdb's copy holds only in-frame clones and misses some; the assay was immunoSEQ multiplex PCR. This specimen shows approximately 120,000 clones; the ten leading clones hold less than 3%. Concerning this clone itself: The antigen remains undetermined.

The CDR3 runs 12 residues. The germline gives CDR1 SGHTS, CDR2 YDEGEE. Trimming removed 4 bases from V and 3 bases from J, with 5 bases in between. Source material: PBMCs. This sequence was found in a man younger than 45 in good health and CMV-seronegative. The chain has TRBV5-8 and TRBJ2-1; D is uncertain. The CDR3 nucleotides read TGTGCCAGCAGCCCTAGCTACAATGAGCAGTTCTTC. It is translated as CASSPSYNEQFF.